One T cell receptor (beta chain) is described in this entry. The antigen it binds to is not known. Per-nucleotide qualities are absent, and no much larger clonotype sits a single base away. The germline V gene (reference sequence) gives CDR1 as LNHNV and CDR2 as YYDKDF. Measured from the cysteine to the phenylalanine, the CDR3 is 15 residues long. Solely the CDR3 DNA is kept, with 45 bases framed from the first base. The cohort consisted of 600 or so healthy bone marrow donors. All cohort members were sampled while nominally healthy, although unrecorded immune exposures were likely present. The donor was CMV seronegative and belonged to the group of roughly 330 seronegative cohort members. Every donor gave a peripheral blood sample, and the peripheral blood mononuclear cells from that sample were used for TCR beta sequencing. Genomic DNA extraction from the blood cell samples was performed with the Qiagen DNeasy Blood Extraction Kit.

These data originate in a study of cytomegalovirus exposure and HLA in healthy donors (dated by TCRdb to the late 2010s). Describing the broader study: According to an earlier analysis of several hundred of the donors, 150 million to 200 million T cells yielded over 100 million unique TCR beta sequences and around 300 Gb of sequence data. About 330 gigabases of sequencing data and roughly 80 million unique TCR sequences made up an early release that covered approximately 650 HLA-typed donors. The genetic ancestry cluster associated with self-reported Caucasian donors included about 81% of the roughly 380 genotyped donors. The aim of the study was to test whether cataloging public T cell receptors could identify signatures of past pathogen exposure. Using immunosequencing, the study profiled T cell repertoires from about 610 subjects and related those repertoires to cytomegalovirus serostatus. Along with the roughly 700-subject first cohort, a separate validation cohort of over a hundred different subjects was used. To predict cytomegalovirus infection status, the study combined high-throughput TCR immunosequencing, statistical association of individual TCRs with disease status, and machine learning. A later analysis re-analyzed previously published TCR beta repertoires from 666 donors and added high-resolution HLA genotyping to study TCR occurrence patterns. The later analysis used no new phenotypic data to find candidate immune exposures, relying instead on TCR beta sequences and their occurrence across donors. In an earlier analysis of roughly 580 of the donors, high-throughput TCR beta sequencing was used to judge whether each TCR beta V gene segment behaved as functional or pseudogenic. Donor age, sex, ethnicity and CMV serostatus were compiled together with the repertoire data. A later genetic analysis took genome-wide SNP genotypes for about three fifths of the 666 donors and used that subset as a discovery cohort. All discovery cohort repertoires had been generated using a single sequencing platform. Class I and class II HLA loci were covered by the typing at four-digit resolution. The number of donors typed differed by locus, with roughly 620-630 for A, B, C, DRB1 and DQB1, around 520 for DQA1, nearly 610 for DPA1, and approximately 470 for DPB1. A handful of DR-DQ haplotypes were handled as single units for association and clustering because linkage in the cohort was strong. Across roughly 420 genotyped donors of the cohort, an average of roughly 230,000 unique TCR beta nucleotide sequences per donor were sequenced, and approximately 17% of those sequences were non-productive. Broad study findings and their caveats: Because some donors lacked HLA typing at each locus, the association tests relied only on the typed subset. A total of fewer than 200 TCR beta chains were listed by the study as associated with cytomegalovirus. An earlier analysis of some 560 of the donors showed that most TCR beta V segments appeared in productive rearrangements either about 87% or about 30% of the time, which broadly matched IMGT annotations. The classifier was reported to diagnose cytomegalovirus status with high specificity and sensitivity in both the original cohort and the validation cohort. Compared with equally common non-associated chains, HLA-associated TCR beta chains in a later analysis were more clonally expanded and had lower generation probabilities. A later analysis reported that several top co-occurrence clusters appeared linked to parvovirus B19, influenza, CMV and Epstein-Barr virus. The 87-base-pair reads could not distinguish some IMGT-functional V segments, including TRBV6-2 and TRBV6-3, so those segments were excluded. Linkage disequilibrium might explain the correlated functional status among segregating V segments, but an unknown experimental factor could not be excluded. Roughly uniform sequencing depth across donors was assumed in presence/absence analyses, although this assumption may not hold. A later genetic analysis reported fewer N-insertions in productive TCRs among donors in an Asian-associated ancestry cluster than the roughly 620-donor mean. In vitro tests confirmed that a few of the cytomegalovirus-associated TCR beta chains recognize cytomegalovirus antigens. A further reported finding was that TCR beta sequences accurately predicted the HLA-A and HLA-B alleles for most subjects in the first cohort. The earlier analysis of some 560 of the donors excluded fewer than 20 rarely observed V segments, including chromosome 9 orphons, because counts were too low. This cohort had only TCR beta chains sequenced, and the lack of alpha or paired-chain data limited which features could be detected. Specific HLA alleles were associated with 15,000 to 20,000 TCR beta sequences at a false discovery rate of 0.05 in a later analysis. The authors suggested that the approach could potentially be extended to other disease states and immunological phenotypes. A group of highly shared sequence variants was considered likely to be a technical artifact of the sequencing pipeline. Strong co-occurrence of HLA alleles, especially DR and DQ, made assigning TCR associations to individual alleles difficult. The only immune exposure information available for the cohort was CMV serostatus. Most CMV-associated TCR beta chains appeared to be HLA-restricted in a later analysis, and the HLA associations seemed to be driven largely by CMV exposure. Most TCR sequences were seen in very few donors, while some public TCRs were found in many individuals. A later genetic analysis associated a missense DCLRE1C variant with V-gene and J-gene trimming of TCR beta chains, and an independent cohort replicated the association. In a later analysis, TCR association rates were found to vary across HLA loci, with the most associated TCRs seen for DRB1 alleles and the fewest for HLA-C alleles.

The library was prepared using the immunoSEQ multiplex PCR assay. The multiplex PCR relied on a mix of 60 forward primers for TCR Vbeta segments and 13 reverse primers for TCR Jbeta segments. Amplification of the CDR3 region of rearranged TCR beta genes was performed with a multiplex PCR assay on genomic DNA. The Illumina HiSeq System was used to sequence the amplified TCR beta libraries as 87-base-pair reads. The study's processing was this. A later analysis tallied approximately 87 million unique TCR beta chains across the 610 or so repertoires, and about 12 million of those chains were shared by two or more donors. Raw reads were error-corrected and collapsed into unique sequences with a nearest-neighbor algorithm that merged closely related sequences to remove PCR and sequencing errors. Alignment of CDR3 sequences to IMGT reference sequences was used to assign V, D and J gene segments. For a sequence to be retained, a match of at least six nucleotides was required to both a V gene segment and a J gene segment. Rearrangements were classified as productive when the CDR3 lacked stop codons and remained in frame with V and J, and all other rearrangements were classified as non-productive. CDR3 was defined according to IMGT convention as the region running from the second conserved V-encoded cysteine to the conserved J-encoded phenylalanine. In an earlier analysis of 500 to 650 of the donors, sequences lacking an unambiguous match to a single V gene segment were excluded. In an earlier analysis of roughly 500 of the donors, V segments were called functional above 56.7% productive rearrangements and were called segregating when the between-donor standard deviation exceeded 5%. To diagnose cytomegalovirus status from the catalog of TCR beta chain sequences, a statistical classification framework was built. A later analysis assigned V and J genes by comparing TCR nucleotide sequences with IMGT/GENE-DB human TR gene sequences. Using the TCRdist pipeline, a later analysis assigned CDR3 sequences along with most-parsimonious VDJ recombination scenarios. In a later analysis, each TCR beta chain was defined by its CDR3 amino acid sequence together with its V-gene family, and reads lacking a unique V-gene family were excluded. A later analysis removed 550 to 650 highly shared, low-generation-probability nucleotide sequences to deal with suspected cross-contamination and a sequencing artifact. For each public chain, a later analysis derived a clonal expansion index from normalized ranks of inferred template counts within each repertoire. In a later analysis, generation probabilities were computed with a VDJ recombination model fitted to out-of-frame rearrangements, and the resulting probabilities were checked against IGoR. In a later analysis, TCR-TCR, TCR-HLA and TCR-CMV co-occurrence was scored with hypergeometric tests, and a repertoire-size bias correction was applied to TCR pairs. In a later analysis, false discovery rates were estimated by permuting HLA or CMV assignments 20 times. In a later analysis, co-occurring TCRs were grouped using DBSCAN, with TCRdist sequence similarity added in when clustering inside HLA-allele-positive subsets. Repertoires with fewer than 30,000 or more than 120,000 public chains were left out of co-occurrence clustering, as were a handful of repertoires with anomalous nucleotide sharing. Sourced from immuneACCESS, this table was stored by TCRdb with only in-frame sequences that have V and J called. A share of the clones is absent; for the studies checked, an unresolved V gene accounts for under half, and the remainder has no known explanation. The DNA gave D and trimming, while V, J and clone size come from that table. For this sample the table gives 200,000 to 250,000 clones, of which about 78% were detected only once. The ten largest clonotypes hold 3% to 4% of the sample.

The source is a male donor in good health and CMV-seronegative. The sample was PBMCs. The chain links TRBV15 with TRBJ2-5; 7 bases in the junction line up with TRBD1. The DNA end lines up better with TRBJ2-7; the J call may be wrong. The CDR3 here reads CATTETTGRHYEQYF. The DNA sequence is given as TGTGCCACCACCGAGACGACAGGGCGGCACTACGAGCAGTACTTC.